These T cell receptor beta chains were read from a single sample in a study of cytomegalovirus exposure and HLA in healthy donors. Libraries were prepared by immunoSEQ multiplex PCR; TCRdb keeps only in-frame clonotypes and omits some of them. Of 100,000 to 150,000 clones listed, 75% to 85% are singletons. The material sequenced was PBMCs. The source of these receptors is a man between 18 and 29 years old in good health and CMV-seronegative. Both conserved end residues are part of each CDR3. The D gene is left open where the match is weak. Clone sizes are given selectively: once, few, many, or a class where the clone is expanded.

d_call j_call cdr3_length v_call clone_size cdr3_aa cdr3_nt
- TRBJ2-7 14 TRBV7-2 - CASSQQQGSYEQYF TGTGCCAGCAGCCAACAGCAGGGGAGCTACGAGCAGTACTTC
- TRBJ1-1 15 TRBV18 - CASSPPTYPNTEAFF TGTGCCAGCTCACCACCGACATACCCGAACACTGAAGCTTTCTTT
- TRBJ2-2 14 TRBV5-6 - CASSLDSYTGELFF TGTGCCAGCAGCTTGGACAGTTACACCGGGGAGCTGTTTTTT
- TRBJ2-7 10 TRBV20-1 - CSAEPYEQYF TGCAGTGCTGAGCCCTACGAGCAGTACTTC
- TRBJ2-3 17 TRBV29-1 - CSAGQTSGTGGTDTQYF TGCAGCGCGGGACAAACGAGCGGGACGGGGGGCACAGATACGCAGTATTTT
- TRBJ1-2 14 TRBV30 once CAWSVRPSGGGYTF TGTGCCTGGAGTGTACGGCCGTCCGGGGGAGGCTACACCTTC
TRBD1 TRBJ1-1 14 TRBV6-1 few CASTRQGARTEAFF TGTGCCAGCACTCGACAGGGGGCGAGAACTGAAGCTTTCTTT
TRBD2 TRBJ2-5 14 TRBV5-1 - CASSTPGLRETQYF TGCGCCAGCAGCACTCCGGGACTACGGGAGACCCAGTACTTC
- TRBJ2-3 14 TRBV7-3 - CASSPGLSTDTQYF TGTGCCAGTTCGCCGGGACTTAGCACAGATACGCAGTATTTT
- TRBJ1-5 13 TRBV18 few CASSTGRDQPQHF TGTGCCAGCTCAACAGGGCGAGATCAGCCCCAGCATTTT
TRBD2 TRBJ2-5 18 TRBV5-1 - CASSTGLAGDIGQETQYF TGCGCCAGCAGCACTGGACTAGCGGGAGATATTGGCCAAGAGACCCAGTACTTC
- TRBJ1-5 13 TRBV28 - CATQDTGDQPQHF TGTGCCACCCAAGACACGGGGGACCAGCCCCAGCATTTT
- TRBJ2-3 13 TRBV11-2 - CASEAEDADTQYF TGTGCCAGTGAAGCGGAGGACGCTGATACGCAGTATTTT
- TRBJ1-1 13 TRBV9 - CASSGQLNTEAFF TGTGCCAGCAGCGGACAGTTGAACACTGAAGCTTTCTTT
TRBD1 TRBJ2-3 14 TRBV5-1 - CASSFGQATDTQYF TGCGCCAGCAGCTTCGGACAGGCCACAGATACGCAGTATTTT
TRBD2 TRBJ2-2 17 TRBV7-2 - CASSSSLAGAGTGELFF TGTGCCAGCAGCTCGAGTCTAGCGGGAGCGGGCACCGGGGAGCTGTTTTTT
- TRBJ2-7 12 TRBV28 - CASSSTGYEQYF TGTGCCAGCAGTTCCACAGGCTACGAGCAGTACTTC
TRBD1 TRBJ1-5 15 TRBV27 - CASSSGQGNNQPQHF TGTGCCAGCAGTTCTGGACAGGGGAACAATCAGCCCCAGCATTTT
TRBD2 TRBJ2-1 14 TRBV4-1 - CASRIAGGPNEQFF TGCGCCAGCAGGATAGCGGGAGGGCCCAATGAGCAGTTCTTC
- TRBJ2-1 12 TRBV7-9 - CSSSPSRNEQFF TGTTCCAGCAGCCCTAGCAGGAATGAGCAGTTCTTC
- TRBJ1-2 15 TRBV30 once CAWSRSGGGGYGYTF TGTGCCTGGAGCCGGAGCGGGGGCGGAGGCTATGGCTACACCTTC
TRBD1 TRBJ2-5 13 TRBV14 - CASSSRDRGAQYF TGTGCCAGCAGCTCCCGGGACAGGGGTGCCCAGTACTTC
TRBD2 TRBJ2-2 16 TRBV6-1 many CASSELAGGNTGELFF TGTGCCAGCAGTGAACTAGCGGGAGGGAACACCGGGGAGCTGTTTTTT
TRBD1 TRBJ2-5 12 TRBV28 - CASLQGAETQYF TGTGCCAGTTTACAGGGGGCGGAGACCCAGTACTTC
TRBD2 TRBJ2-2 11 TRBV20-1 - CSAPGTSRLFF TGCAGTGCTCCCGGGACTAGCCGGCTGTTTTTT
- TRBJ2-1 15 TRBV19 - CASSIWASLNNEQFF TGTGCCAGTAGTATCTGGGCCTCCCTTAACAATGAGCAGTTCTTC
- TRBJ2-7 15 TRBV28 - CASSFPRRLVYEQYF TGTGCCAGCAGCTTCCCTCGGCGGTTGGTCTACGAGCAGTACTTC
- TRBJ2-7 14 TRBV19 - CASSTTLGTYEQYF TGTGCCAGTAGTACGACACTAGGTACTTACGAGCAGTACTTC
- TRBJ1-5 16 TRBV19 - CASSMRGTRGNQPQHF TGTGCCAGTAGTATGCGGGGGACCCGGGGAAATCAGCCCCAGCATTTT
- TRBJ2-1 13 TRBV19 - CASSTRSGWEQFF TGTGCCAGTAGTACTCGTAGCGGTTGGGAGCAGTTCTTC
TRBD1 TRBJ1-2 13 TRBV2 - CASSVGQSYGYTF TGTGCCAGCAGTGTGGGACAGAGCTATGGCTACACCTTC
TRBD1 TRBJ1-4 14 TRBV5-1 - CASSSWTGGEKLFF TGCGCCAGCAGCTCATGGACAGGGGGGGAAAAACTGTTTTTT
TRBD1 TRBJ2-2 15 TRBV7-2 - CASSGDRVAGGELFF TGTGCCAGCAGCGGGGACAGGGTAGCCGGGGGGGAGCTGTTTTTT
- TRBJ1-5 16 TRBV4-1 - CASSQVAGDGNQPQHF TGCGCCAGCAGCCAAGTCGCGGGGGACGGCAATCAGCCCCAGCATTTT
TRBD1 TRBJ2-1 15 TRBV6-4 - CASSDGTGHYNEQFF TGTGCCAGCAGTGACGGGACAGGGCATTACAATGAGCAGTTCTTC
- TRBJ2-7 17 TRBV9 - CASSVGTGLAGINEQYF TGTGCCAGCAGCGTAGGGACAGGCCTGGCGGGGATCAACGAGCAGTACTTC
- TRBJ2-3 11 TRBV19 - CASSIHHTQYF TGTGCCAGTAGTATCCATCATACGCAGTATTTT
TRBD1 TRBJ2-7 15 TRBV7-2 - CASSLDDRGFYEQYF TGTGCCAGCAGCTTAGATGACAGGGGGTTTTACGAGCAGTACTTC
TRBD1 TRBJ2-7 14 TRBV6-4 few CASSPTGNSYEQYF TGTGCCAGCAGTCCGACAGGGAACTCCTACGAGCAGTACTTC
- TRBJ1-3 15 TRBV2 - CASSPTSGSGNTIYF TGTGCCAGCAGTCCCACTTCTGGCTCTGGAAACACCATATATTTT
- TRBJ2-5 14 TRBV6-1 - CASSGGQYQETQYF TGTGCCAGCAGTGGAGGACAGTACCAAGAGACCCAGTACTTC
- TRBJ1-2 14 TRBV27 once CASSSGDSNYGYTF TGTGCCAGCAGTTCGGGGGACTCTAACTATGGCTACACCTTC
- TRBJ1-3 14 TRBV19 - CASSYDSSGNTIYF TGTGCCAGTAGTTACGACAGCTCTGGAAACACCATATATTTT
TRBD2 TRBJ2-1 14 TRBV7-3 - CASSFGTSGGEQFF TGTGCCAGCAGCTTCGGGACTAGCGGGGGTGAGCAGTTCTTC
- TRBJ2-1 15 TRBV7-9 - CASSFGTVRGNEQFF TGTGCCAGCAGCTTTGGAACGGTCAGGGGCAATGAGCAGTTCTTC
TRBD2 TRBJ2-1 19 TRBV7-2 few CASSFPGTSAGGDYNEQFF TGTGCCAGCAGCTTCCCCGGGACTAGCGCCGGTGGGGACTACAATGAGCAGTTCTTC
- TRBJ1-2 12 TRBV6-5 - CASLDSIYGYTF TGTGCCAGCCTTGACAGCATCTATGGCTACACCTTC